This TCR beta chain was recovered during a study of blood T cell repertoires in COVID-19. Background on the study: PBMCs, B-cell-depleted T cells, or T cells provided the cDNA or gDNA that made up the material.

Seattle patients were enrolled during active infection and followed longitudinally. This clone was counted a single time. Assay used: immunoSEQ multiplex PCR; TCRdb lists only in-frame clones, some missing. The sample holds under 450,000 clones, 70% to 90% seen once. The CDR3 has 14 amino acids. V dropped 3 bases and J dropped 8 bases, with 16 bases sitting between them. Per the germline V gene, CDR1 is SGDLS and CDR2 is YYNGEE. Sequenced: peripheral blood. This TCR was recovered from a woman aged 45-65 years with COVID-19, enrolled during active disease. The rearrangement links TRBV9 to TRBJ2-3; the D gene is possibly TRBD1 (5 bases). Written as DNA, the CDR3 is TGTGCCAGCAGCGATAACAGGTTTGAAGCTACGCAGTATTTT. Amino acids: CASSDNRFEATQYF.